The 28 T cell receptor beta chains given below trace back to one sample, sequenced in a study of cytotoxic CD8 clonotypes in ibrutinib-treated CLL. The repertoire was sequenced with immunoSEQ multiplex PCR; TCRdb's copy has only in-frame clones and lacks some. The table shows about 150,000 clones, with about 76% occurring only once. Sequencing used PBMCs, obtained after 24 months of ibrutinib treatment. These receptors were obtained from a human donor with chronic lymphocytic leukemia.

This clone was counted between two and nine times. The V and J genes are TRBV5-1 and TRBJ1-3; D gene ambiguous. V lost 3 bases, J lost 0 bases, and 10 bases lay in between. Germline V CDR1 and CDR2: SGHRS, YFSETQ. The CDR3 sequence is 15 residues long. DNA of the CDR3: TGCGCCAGCAGCTCCGACGCCCGCTCTGGAAACACCATATATTTT. Translating gives CASSSDARSGNTIYF.

This chain joins TRBV15 and TRBJ2-1, with D unresolved. The germline gives CDR1 LNHNV, CDR2 YYDKDF (reference sequence). This CDR3 spans 15 amino acids. V lost 0 bases to trimming and J lost 2 bases, with 8 bases between them. This chain's CDR3 is CATSREPQAYNEQFF. CDR3 DNA: TGTGCCACCAGCAGAGAACCCCAGGCCTACAATGAGCAGTTCTTC.

This rearrangement joins TRBV7-3 to TRBJ2-2; D is possibly TRBD2 (6 bases). The CDR3 is 14 amino acids. The germline V gene encodes CDR1 SGHTA and CDR2 FQGTGA. Trimming took 0 bases from V and 4 from J, leaving 6 bases between them. The CDR3 region is CASSLTSGTGELFF. As DNA, the CDR3 is TGTGCCAGCAGCTTAACTAGCGGCACCGGGGAGCTGTTTTTT. Full variable domain (remainder filled in from reference TRBV7-3 and TRBJ2-2): GAGVSQTPSNKVTEKGKYVELRCDPISGHTALYWYRQSLGQGPEFLIYFQGTGAADDSGLPNDRFFAVRPEGSVSTLKIQRTERGDSAVYLCASSLTSGTGELFFGEGSRLTVL.

The chain couples TRBV18 to TRBJ1-4, with 12 nucleotides matching TRBD1. Germline V CDR1 and CDR2: KGHSH, LQKENI. The trim removed 0 bases at V and 3 bases at J, leaving 2 bases unmatched. This CDR3 region has 17 residues. Written as DNA, the CDR3 is TGTGCCAGCTCACCACCGGGACAGGGGGCGGCTAATGAAAAACTGTTTTTT. This translates into CASSPPGQGAANEKLFF.

The genes are TRBV7-3 and TRBJ1-1, with D possibly being TRBD1 (5 bases). V was cut by 1 base and J by 1 base, with 10 bases left in between. Germline V CDR1 and CDR2: SGHTA, FQGTGA. This CDR3 contains 15 residues. CDR3 DNA sequence: TGTGCCAGCAGCTTAAGCGGGGGTGCGAACACTGAAGCTTTCTTT. Translating gives CASSLSGGANTEAFF.

This clone has just a few counts. The chain uses TRBV11-2 and TRBJ2-7; 9 bases fit TRBD2. V gave up 5 bases and J gave up 6 bases; unmatched junction bases: 17. The CDR3 is made up of 17 amino acids. From germline, CDR1 is SGHAT and CDR2 FQNNGV. Here the CDR3 DNA reads TGTGCCAGCAGCCCACTACAGAGGGCTAGCGGGACTCTCGAGCAGTACTTC. As protein: CASSPLQRASGTLEQYF.

The chain uses TRBV5-1 and TRBJ2-7; TRBD1 matches 7 bases. The length of the CDR3 is 14 residues. The trim removed 4 bases at V and 6 bases at J, leaving 10 bases unmatched. The germline V gene has CDR1 SGHRS and CDR2 YFSETQ. CDR3 sequence: CASSGTANPLEQYF. As DNA, the CDR3 is TGCGCCAGCAGCGGGACAGCCAATCCCCTCGAGCAGTACTTC.

The chain uses TRBV28 and TRBJ1-2; D is possibly TRBD1 (5 bases). CDR3 size: 13 residues. Trimming took off 6 bases at V and 7 bases at J, with 15 bases between the two ends. Germline assignment: CDR1 MDHEN and CDR2 SYDVKM. In DNA form, the CDR3 reads TGTGCCAGCAGCCGGGACGGGCGGGCTGGCTACACCTTC. Amino acid sequence: CASSRDGRAGYTF.

V and J are TRBV28 and TRBJ1-1; D is perhaps TRBD1 (5 bases). Trimming shortened V by 2 bases and J by 0 bases, and 22 bases separated the two germline ends. The CDR3 totals 19 residues. The germline V gene has CDR1 MDHEN and CDR2 SYDVKM. The CDR3 DNA is TGTGCCAGCAGTTTACCCCCCGGGACCGTATTCCCCATGAACACTGAAGCTTTCTTT. Translated: CASSLPPGTVFPMNTEAFF.

This chain links TRBV10-3 with TRBJ1-4, with no clear D. Germline-derived CDR1 and CDR2 are ENHRY and SYGVKD. Trimming took off 9 bases at V and 3 bases at J, with 5 bases between the two ends. The CDR3 extends over 11 amino acids. CDR3: CAIGANEKLFF. CDR3 DNA: TGTGCCATTGGGGCTAATGAAAAACTGTTTTTT.

The chain uses TRBV11-2 and TRBJ1-6, with 8 bases matching TRBD1. Looked up from germline, CDR1 is SGHAT and CDR2 is FQNNGV. V lost 5 bases and J lost 13; bases outside the gene matches: 13. This CDR3 spans 15 amino acids. CDR3 region: CASSNRDRPNVPLHF. In DNA form, the CDR3 reads TGTGCCAGCAGCAACCGGGACAGGCCCAATGTCCCCCTCCACTTT.

Only one count was recorded for this clone. For the CDR3, the DNA is TGTGCCAGCAGCTTGGCGTCAGGGGTTACCGGGGAGCTGTTTTTT. It yields the protein CASSLASGVTGELFF. This rearrangement joins TRBV5-8 to TRBJ2-2; D perhaps matches TRBD1 (6 bases). The CDR3 has 15 amino acids. Germline-derived CDR1 and CDR2 are SGHTS and YDEGEE. The V end was cut by 0 bases, the J end by 5 bases, with 11 bases between. The whole variable domain, filled in from reference TRBV5-8 and TRBJ2-2, reads EAGVTQSPTHLIKTRGQQATLRCSPISGHTSVYWYQQALGLGLQFLLWYDEGEERNRGNFPPRFSGRQFPNYSSELNVNALELEDSALYLCASSLASGVTGELFFGEGSRLTVL.

V gene TRBV7-6 combines with J gene TRBJ1-1; tentative D call: TRBD1 (5 bases). This CDR3 is 15 amino acids long. Trimming pared 2 bases from V and 6 bases from J, leaving 16 bases between. CDR1 is SGHVS and CDR2 is FNYEAQ in the germline V gene. Written as DNA, the CDR3 is TGTGCCAGCAGCTTAATGACCGGGGGTATCGCTGAAGCTTTCTTT. It specifies CASSLMTGGIAEAFF. Combining the CDR3 with reference TRBV7-6 and TRBJ1-1 gives the whole variable domain GAGVSQSPRYKVTKRGQDVALRCDPISGHVSLYWYRQALGQGPEFLTYFNYEAQQDKSGLPNDRFSAERPEGSISTLTIQRTEQRDSAMYRCASSLMTGGIAEAFFGQGTRLTVV.

This clone was detected once. This chain connects TRBV6-4 to TRBJ1-4; D unclear. The V gene lost 2 bases and the J gene lost 4 bases, with 17 bases spanning the gap. Germline V gene data show CDR1 as MRHNA and CDR2 as SNTAGT. The CDR3 runs 17 residues. CDR3 coding DNA: TGTGCCAGCAGTGACGGAGGGCCCGACGCCTTTAATGAAAAACTGTTTTTT. Translated, it gives CASSDGGPDAFNEKLFF.

This chain joins TRBV6-5 and TRBJ1-2; TRBD1 matches at 8 bases. CDR3 length: 15 amino acids. Germline V CDR1 and CDR2: MNHEY, SVGAGI. With V trimmed by 2 bases and J by 6 bases, 8 bases remained unmatched. Here the CDR3 DNA reads TGTGCCAGCAGTTACGGCAGGGGGCAGGGGCATGGCTACACCTTC. As protein: CASSYGRGQGHGYTF.

A word on this clone: The same CDR3 arises from other DNA sequences in this sample as well. The V and J genes are TRBV20-1 and TRBJ2-7, with D maybe TRBD2 (6 bases). V was trimmed by 6 bases and J by 3 bases, leaving 6 bases between them. CDR3 length equals 10 residues. From germline, CDR1 is DFQATT and CDR2 SNEGSKA (reference sequence). CDR3 DNA sequence: TGCAGTGCGGGGGGCTACGAGCAGTACTTC. Translation: CSAGGYEQYF.

This clone showed up just a few times. The CDR3 bases are TGCGCCAGCAGCGCTACAATAGCGGGAGGGCGGGAGACCCAGTACTTC. Translation: CASSATIAGGRETQYF. J is TRBJ2-5 and V is TRBV5-1, with 11 bases aligning to TRBD2. CDR1 is SGHRS and CDR2 is YFSETQ in the germline V gene. The CDR3 contains 16 residues. V trimming: 4 bases; J trimming: 5 bases; junction bases outside the gene matches: 10.

The rearrangement joins TRBV11-1 to TRBJ2-5; D not resolved. This CDR3 has 12 amino acids. Per germline, CDR1 SGHAT and CDR2 FQDESV (reference sequence). V was trimmed by 1 base and J by 8 bases, leaving 8 bases between them. The CDR3 nucleotides are TGTGCCAGCAGCTTAGTTGGGGATACCCAGTACTTC. Translated: CASSLVGDTQYF. Full variable domain (missing parts from reference TRBV11-1 and TRBJ2-5): EAEVAQSPRYKITEKSQAVAFWCDPISGHATLYWYRQILGQGPELLVQFQDESVVDDSQLPKDRFSAERLKGVDSTLKIQPAELGDSAMYLCASSLVGDTQYFGPGTRLLVL.

This sequence joins TRBV10-3 and TRBJ2-5; 8 bases align to TRBD1. This CDR3 contains 12 residues. CDR1 and CDR2 (germline): ENHRY, SYGVKD. The ends lost 8 bases at V and 2 bases at J; junction bases unmatched: 1. The CDR3 sequence: CAIGDRQETQYF. DNA of the CDR3: TGTGCCATCGGGGACAGGCAAGAGACCCAGTACTTC.

The chain uses TRBV6-1 and TRBJ2-7; the D is unclear. CDR3 length: 13 residues. The V gene lost 1 base and the J gene lost 8 bases, with 12 bases spanning the gap. CDR1 is MNHNS, CDR2 SASEGT, per germline. The DNA for the CDR3 is TGTGCCAGCAGTGAAGGGAGCTATCTTCAGCAGTACTTC. Translating it yields CASSEGSYLQQYF.

The chain combines TRBV15 with TRBJ2-1; 12 bases match TRBD2. The CDR3 covers 16 residues. Germline trimming cut 5 bases from V and 9 bases from J; bases unmatched to any gene: 11. The germline gives CDR1 LNHNV, CDR2 YYDKDF (reference sequence). CDR3 residues: CATSPTRTSGNGEQFF. Written as DNA, the CDR3 is TGTGCCACCAGCCCCACCCGGACTAGCGGGAACGGTGAGCAGTTCTTC.

The chain recombines TRBV30 with TRBJ2-5, with D uncertain. CDR3 size: 15 residues. Germline loops: CDR1 GTSNPN, CDR2 SVGIG (reference sequence). Trimming took 1 base from V and 2 from J, leaving 14 bases between them. CDR3 nucleotide sequence: TGTGCCTGGAGTGCCCCCCCTCTCGGACAAGAGACCCAGTACTTC. This sequence encodes CAWSAPPLGQETQYF.

This clone was detected once. The chain has TRBV20-1 and TRBJ2-5; the D gene is possibly TRBD2 (6 bases). This CDR3 region has 11 residues. V was clipped by 6 bases and J by 5 bases, with 10 bases between them. Germline-derived CDR1 and CDR2 are DFQATT and SNEGSKA (reference sequence). The CDR3 DNA is TGCAGTGCCCGGGAGTCGGAGACCCAGTACTTC. Encoded protein: CSARESETQYF.

CDR3 DNA: TGTGCCAGCAGCCAAGGGACAGGGGAAAGTGTCAATCAGCCCCAGCATTTT. Protein sequence: CASSQGTGESVNQPQHF. The chain uses TRBV4-2 and TRBJ1-5; 9 bases map to TRBD1. Germline CDR1 reads LGHNA; CDR2 reads YNFKEQ. The CDR3 length is 17 residues. V lost 1 base and J lost 3; bases outside the gene matches: 7.

The chain joins TRBV4-2 to TRBJ2-7, with no clear D. With 0 bases removed from V and 7 bases from J, the gap between germline ends came to 13 bases. This CDR3 contains 14 residues. Germline V CDR1 and CDR2: LGHNA, YNFKEQ. This CDR3 reads CASSQDVGTGEQYF. CDR3 DNA sequence: TGTGCCAGCAGCCAAGATGTGGGAACGGGTGAGCAGTACTTC.

This sequence joins TRBV14 and TRBJ2-3, with D possibly TRBD1 on 6 matching bases. Germline values: CDR1 SGHDN, CDR2 FVKESK. The CDR3 covers 16 residues. Trimming took 5 bases from V and 0 from J, leaving 15 bases between them. CDR3 region: CASSWGQSPSTDTQYF. The CDR3 nucleotides read TGTGCCAGCAGCTGGGGGCAGTCCCCTAGCACAGATACGCAGTATTTT. Complete variable domain (other parts from reference TRBV14 and TRBJ2-3): EAGVTQFPSHSVIEKGQTVTLRCDPISGHDNLYWYRRVMGKEIKFLLHFVKESKQDESGMPNNRFLAERTGGTYSTLKVQPAELEDSGVYFCASSWGQSPSTDTQYFGPGTRLTVL.

This chain connects TRBV7-6 to TRBJ2-7, with D possibly TRBD2 on 6 matching bases. Trimming left V 2 bases short and J 5 bases short, with 13 bases between. In germline, CDR1 is SGHVS, CDR2 FNYEAQ. This CDR3 is built from 14 residues. CDR3 sequence reads: CASSLRTRGNEQYF. In nucleotides, the CDR3 is TGTGCCAGCAGCTTACGAACTCGGGGGAACGAGCAGTACTTC.

The chain employs TRBV9 and TRBJ1-3; D uncertain. With 0 bases removed from V and 4 bases from J, the gap between germline ends came to 17 bases. This CDR3 region has 17 residues. Germline V gene data show CDR1 as SGDLS and CDR2 as YYNGEE. CDR3 protein: CASSVVPHPIGGNTIYF. CDR3 in DNA: TGTGCCAGCAGCGTAGTACCGCATCCCATCGGCGGAAACACCATATATTTT.